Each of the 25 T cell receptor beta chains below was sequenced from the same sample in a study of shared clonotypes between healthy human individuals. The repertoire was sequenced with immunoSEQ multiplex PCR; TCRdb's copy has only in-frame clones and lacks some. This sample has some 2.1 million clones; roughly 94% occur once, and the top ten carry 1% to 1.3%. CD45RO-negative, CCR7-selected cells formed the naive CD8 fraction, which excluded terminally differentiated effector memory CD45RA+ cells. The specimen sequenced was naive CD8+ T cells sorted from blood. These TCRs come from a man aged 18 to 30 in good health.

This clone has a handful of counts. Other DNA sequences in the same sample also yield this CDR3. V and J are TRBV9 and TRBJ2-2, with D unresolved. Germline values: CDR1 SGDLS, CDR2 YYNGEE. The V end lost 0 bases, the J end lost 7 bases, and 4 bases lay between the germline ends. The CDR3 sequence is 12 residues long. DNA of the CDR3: TGTGCCAGCAGCGTAGGGAACGGGGAGCTGTTTTTT. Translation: CASSVGNGELFF.

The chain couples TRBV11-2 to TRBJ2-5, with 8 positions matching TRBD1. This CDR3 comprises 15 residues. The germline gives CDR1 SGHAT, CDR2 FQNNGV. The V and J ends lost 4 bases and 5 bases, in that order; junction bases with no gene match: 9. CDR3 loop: CASSSGPGGRETQYF. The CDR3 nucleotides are TGTGCCAGCAGCTCAGGGCCAGGGGGCCGGGAGACCCAGTACTTC.

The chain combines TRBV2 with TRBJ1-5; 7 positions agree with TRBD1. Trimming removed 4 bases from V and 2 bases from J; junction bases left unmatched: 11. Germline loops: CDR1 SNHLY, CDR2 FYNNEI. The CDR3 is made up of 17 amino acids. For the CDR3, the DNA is TGTGCCAGCAGTGCCGGGACAGTCGTTGTCGGCAATCAGCCCCAGCATTTT. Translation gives CASSAGTVVVGNQPQHF.

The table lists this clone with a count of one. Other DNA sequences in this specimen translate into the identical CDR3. The chain's CDR3 is CASSQERGLAYEQYF. The CDR3 DNA is TGCGCCAGCAGCCAAGAAAGGGGGCTAGCCTACGAGCAGTACTTC. V gene TRBV4-1 combines with J gene TRBJ2-7; 7 bases align to TRBD1. CDR3 length: 15 residues. Losses at the gene ends were 0 bases for V and 2 bases for J; bases not matched to a gene: 4. Germline values: CDR1 MGHRA, CDR2 YSYEKL.

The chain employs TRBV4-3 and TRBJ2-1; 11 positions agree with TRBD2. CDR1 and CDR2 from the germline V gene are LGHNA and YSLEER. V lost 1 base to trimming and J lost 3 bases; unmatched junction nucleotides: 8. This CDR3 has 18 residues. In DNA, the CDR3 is TGCGCCAGCAGCCAAGGAACCGCCGGGACTAGCGGCTACAATGAGCAGTTCTTC. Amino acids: CASSQGTAGTSGYNEQFF.

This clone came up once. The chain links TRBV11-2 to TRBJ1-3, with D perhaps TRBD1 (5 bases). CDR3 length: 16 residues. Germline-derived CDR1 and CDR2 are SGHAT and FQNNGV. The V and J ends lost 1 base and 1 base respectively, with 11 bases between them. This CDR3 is CASSLGGWGSGNTIYF. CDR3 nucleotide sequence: TGTGCCAGCAGCTTAGGTGGTTGGGGGTCTGGAAACACCATATATTTT.

The CDR3 region is CASSFEKPDPQETQYF. CDR3 in DNA: TGTGCCAGCAGTTTTGAAAAGCCGGACCCTCAAGAGACCCAGTACTTC. The V and J genes are TRBV6-5 and TRBJ2-5, with unresolved D. The CDR3 is made up of 16 amino acids. Trimming took off 4 bases at V and 2 bases at J, with 17 bases between the two ends. The germline gives CDR1 MNHEY, CDR2 SVGAGI.

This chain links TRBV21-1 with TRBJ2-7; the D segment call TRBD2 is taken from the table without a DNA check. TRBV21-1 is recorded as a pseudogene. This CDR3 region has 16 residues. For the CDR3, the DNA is TGTGCCAGCAGCAAGGTGAGGACTAGCGAGATAGGGGAGCAGTACTTC. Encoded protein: CASSKVRTSEIGEQYF.

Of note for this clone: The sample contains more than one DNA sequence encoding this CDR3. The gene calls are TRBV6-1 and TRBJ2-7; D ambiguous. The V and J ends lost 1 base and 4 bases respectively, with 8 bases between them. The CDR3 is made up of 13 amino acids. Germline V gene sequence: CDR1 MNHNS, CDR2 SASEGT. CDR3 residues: CASSEGHLYEQYF. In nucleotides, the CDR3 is TGTGCCAGCAGTGAAGGGCATTTATACGAGCAGTACTTC.

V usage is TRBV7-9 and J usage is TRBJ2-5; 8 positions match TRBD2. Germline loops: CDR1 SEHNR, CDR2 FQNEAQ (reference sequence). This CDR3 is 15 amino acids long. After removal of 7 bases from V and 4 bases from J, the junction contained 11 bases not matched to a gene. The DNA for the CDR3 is TGTGCCAGCACCCTCGCGGGGGGAGGTTTAGAGACCCAGTACTTC. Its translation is CASTLAGGGLETQYF.

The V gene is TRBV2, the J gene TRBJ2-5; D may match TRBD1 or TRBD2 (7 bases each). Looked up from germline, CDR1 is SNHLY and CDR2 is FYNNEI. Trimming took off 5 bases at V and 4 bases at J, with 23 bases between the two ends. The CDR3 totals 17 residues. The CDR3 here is CASSFPLTGTKAETQYF. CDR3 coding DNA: TGTGCCAGCAGTTTTCCCCTGACAGGGACTAAGGCAGAGACCCAGTACTTC.

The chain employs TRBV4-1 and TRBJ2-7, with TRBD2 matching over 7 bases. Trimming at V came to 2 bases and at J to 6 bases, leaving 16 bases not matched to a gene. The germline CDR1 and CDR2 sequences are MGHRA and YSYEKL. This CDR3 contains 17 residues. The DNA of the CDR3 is TGCGCCAGCAGCCAAACTAGCCAAGGACTAGTCTTCGTCGAGCAGTACTTC. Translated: CASSQTSQGLVFVEQYF.

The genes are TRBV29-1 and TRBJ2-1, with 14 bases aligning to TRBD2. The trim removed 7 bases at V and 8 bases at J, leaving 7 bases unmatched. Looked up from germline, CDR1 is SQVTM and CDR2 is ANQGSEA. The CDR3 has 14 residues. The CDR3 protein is CSAAGTSGGDEQFF. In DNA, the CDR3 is TGCAGCGCCGCTGGGACTAGCGGGGGAGATGAGCAGTTCTTC.

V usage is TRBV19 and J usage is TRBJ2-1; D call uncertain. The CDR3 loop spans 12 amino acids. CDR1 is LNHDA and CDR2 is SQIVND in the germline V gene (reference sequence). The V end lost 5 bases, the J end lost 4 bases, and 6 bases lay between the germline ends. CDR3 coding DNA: TGTGCCAGTAGTTTTGGGTACAATGAGCAGTTCTTC. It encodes CASSFGYNEQFF. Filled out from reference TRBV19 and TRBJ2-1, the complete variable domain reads DGGITQSPKYLFRKEGQNVTLSCEQNLNHDAMYWYRQDPGQGLRLIYYSQIVNDFQKGDIAEGYSVSREKKESFPLTVTSAQKNPTAFYLCASSFGYNEQFFGPGTRLTVL.

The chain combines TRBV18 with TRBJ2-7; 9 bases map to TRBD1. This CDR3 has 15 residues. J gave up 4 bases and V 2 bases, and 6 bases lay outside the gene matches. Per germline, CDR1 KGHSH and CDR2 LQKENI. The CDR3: CASSPEGQGGYEQYF. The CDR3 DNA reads TGTGCCAGCTCACCAGAGGGACAGGGTGGGTACGAGCAGTACTTC.

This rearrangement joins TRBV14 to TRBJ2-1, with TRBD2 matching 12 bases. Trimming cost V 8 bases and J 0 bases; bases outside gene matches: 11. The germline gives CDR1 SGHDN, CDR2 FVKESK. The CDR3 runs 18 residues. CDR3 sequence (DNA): TGTGCCAGCTACCAAGGACTAGCGGGACCCTACTCCTACAATGAGCAGTTCTTC. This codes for CASYQGLAGPYSYNEQFF.

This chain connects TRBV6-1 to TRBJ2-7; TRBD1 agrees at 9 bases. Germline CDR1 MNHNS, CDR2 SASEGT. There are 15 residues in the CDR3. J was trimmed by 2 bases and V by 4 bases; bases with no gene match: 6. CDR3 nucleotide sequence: TGTGCCAGCAGTGCTGGTCGGACAGGGGCCTACGAGCAGTACTTC. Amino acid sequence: CASSAGRTGAYEQYF.

The CDR3 DNA reads as TGTGCCAGCACTAAAGGGGTAGACGAAAAACTGTTTTTT. Amino acid sequence: CASTKGVDEKLFF. This chain joins TRBV9 and TRBJ1-4; weak D call: TRBD1 (5 bases). Trimming shortened V by 6 bases and J by 8 bases, and 14 bases separated the two germline ends. The CDR3 spans 13 residues. Germline CDR1 and CDR2: SGDLS and YYNGEE.

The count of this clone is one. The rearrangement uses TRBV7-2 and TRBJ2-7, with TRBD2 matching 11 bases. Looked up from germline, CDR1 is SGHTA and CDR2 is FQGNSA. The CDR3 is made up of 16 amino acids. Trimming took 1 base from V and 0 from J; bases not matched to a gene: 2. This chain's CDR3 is CASSLGLAGNSYEQYF. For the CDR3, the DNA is TGTGCCAGCAGCTTAGGACTAGCGGGGAACTCCTACGAGCAGTACTTC.

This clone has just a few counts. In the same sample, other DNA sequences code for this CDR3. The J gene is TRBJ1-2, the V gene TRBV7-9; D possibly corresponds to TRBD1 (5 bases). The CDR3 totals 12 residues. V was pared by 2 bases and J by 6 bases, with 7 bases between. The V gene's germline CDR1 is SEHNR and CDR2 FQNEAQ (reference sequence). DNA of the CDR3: TGTGCCAGCAGCTTAATGGGGGATGGCTACACCTTC. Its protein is CASSLMGDGYTF.

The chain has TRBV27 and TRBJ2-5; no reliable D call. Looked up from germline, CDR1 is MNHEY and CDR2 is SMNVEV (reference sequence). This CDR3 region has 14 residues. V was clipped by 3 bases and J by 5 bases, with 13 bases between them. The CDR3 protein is CASSFSLEAETQYF. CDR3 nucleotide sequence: TGTGCCAGCAGTTTTTCATTAGAGGCCGAGACCCAGTACTTC.

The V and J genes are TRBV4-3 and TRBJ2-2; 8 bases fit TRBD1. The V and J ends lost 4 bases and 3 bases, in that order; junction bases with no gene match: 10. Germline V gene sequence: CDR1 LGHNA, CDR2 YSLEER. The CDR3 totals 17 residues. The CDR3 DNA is TGCGCCAGCAGCCTGGAATTCGGGACAGGCTACACCGGGGAGCTGTTTTTT. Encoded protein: CASSLEFGTGYTGELFF.

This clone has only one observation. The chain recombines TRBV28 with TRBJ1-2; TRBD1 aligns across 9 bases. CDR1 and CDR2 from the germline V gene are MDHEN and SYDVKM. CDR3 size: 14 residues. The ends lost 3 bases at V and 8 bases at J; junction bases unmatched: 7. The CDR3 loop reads CASSLTGTGSGYTF. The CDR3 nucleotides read TGTGCCAGCAGTTTGACGGGGACAGGGAGCGGCTACACCTTC.

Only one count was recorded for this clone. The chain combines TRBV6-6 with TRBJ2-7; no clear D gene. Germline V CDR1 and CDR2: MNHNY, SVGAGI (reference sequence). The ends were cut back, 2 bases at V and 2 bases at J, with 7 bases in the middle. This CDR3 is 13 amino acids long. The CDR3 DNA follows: TGTGCCAGCAGTTACGAGGCAACCTACGAGCAGTACTTC. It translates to CASSYEATYEQYF.

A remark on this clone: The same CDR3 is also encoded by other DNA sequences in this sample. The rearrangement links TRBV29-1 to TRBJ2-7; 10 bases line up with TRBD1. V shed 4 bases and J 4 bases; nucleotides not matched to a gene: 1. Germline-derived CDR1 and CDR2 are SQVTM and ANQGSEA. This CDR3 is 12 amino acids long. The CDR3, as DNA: TGCAGCGTTGTGGGACAGGGGTACGAGCAGTACTTC. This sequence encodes CSVVGQGYEQYF.